This T cell receptor (beta chain) was sequenced for a study of blood T cell repertoires in COVID-19. Study-wide background: COVID-19 samples from acute and convalescent phases originated in the United States, Italy and Spain. T cells, B-cell-depleted T cells, or PBMCs provided the cDNA or gDNA that served as material.

V was clipped by 1 base and J by 5 bases, with 9 bases between them. The CDR3 has 14 amino acids. CDR1 KGHSH and CDR2 LQKENI come from the germline V gene. Measured with immunoSEQ multiplex PCR; TCRdb has only the in-frame clones, and not every one. The sample consists of fewer than 350,000 clones, 88% of them appearing once. The sample taken for sequencing was peripheral blood. This sequence was found in a man aged 18 to 29 with active or convalescent COVID-19. This sequence joins TRBV18 and TRBJ1-3, with D perhaps matching TRBD1 (6 bases). CDR3 DNA: TGTGCCAGCTCACCACGGGGGCGCAGAAACACCATATATTTT. Translating it yields CASSPRGRRNTIYF.